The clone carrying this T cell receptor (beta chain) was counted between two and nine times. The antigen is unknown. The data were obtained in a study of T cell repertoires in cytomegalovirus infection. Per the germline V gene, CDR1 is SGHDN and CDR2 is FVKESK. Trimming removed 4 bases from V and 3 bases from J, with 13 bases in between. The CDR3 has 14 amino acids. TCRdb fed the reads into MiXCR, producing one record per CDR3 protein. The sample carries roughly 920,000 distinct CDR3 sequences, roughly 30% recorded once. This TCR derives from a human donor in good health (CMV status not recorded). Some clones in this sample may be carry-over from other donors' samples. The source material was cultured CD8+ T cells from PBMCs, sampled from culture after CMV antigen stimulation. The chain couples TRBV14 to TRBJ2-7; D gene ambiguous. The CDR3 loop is CASSPSRPSYEQYF. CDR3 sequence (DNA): TGTGCCAGCAGCCCCTCCCGCCCTAGCTACGAGCAGTACTTC.